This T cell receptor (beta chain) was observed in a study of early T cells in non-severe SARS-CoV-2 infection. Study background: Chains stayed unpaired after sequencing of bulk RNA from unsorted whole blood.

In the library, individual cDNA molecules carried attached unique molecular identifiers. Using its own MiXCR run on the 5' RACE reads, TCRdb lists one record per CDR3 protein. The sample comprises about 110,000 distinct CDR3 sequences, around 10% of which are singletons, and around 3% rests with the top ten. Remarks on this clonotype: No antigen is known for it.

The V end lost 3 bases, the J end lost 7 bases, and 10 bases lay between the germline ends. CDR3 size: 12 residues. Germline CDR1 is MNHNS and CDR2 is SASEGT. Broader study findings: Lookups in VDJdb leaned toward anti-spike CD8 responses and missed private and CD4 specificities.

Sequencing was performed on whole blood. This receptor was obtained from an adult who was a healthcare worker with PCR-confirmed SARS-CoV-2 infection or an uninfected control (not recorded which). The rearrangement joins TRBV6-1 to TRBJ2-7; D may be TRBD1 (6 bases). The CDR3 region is CASSDYRVEQYF. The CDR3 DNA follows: TGTGCCAGCAGTGATTACAGGGTTGAGCAGTACTTC.